This T cell receptor beta chain originates from a study of T-cell memory formation after mild COVID-19. Of note for this clonotype: Its antigen is currently unknown.

The CDR3 contains 19 residues. Trimming stripped 1 base from V and 3 bases from J, with 19 bases between. Germline V CDR1 and CDR2: LGHDT, YNNKEL (reference sequence). Broader study findings: Contracting CD8+ clones were enriched in EMRA, CD4+ mainly in CM and EM. Pre-infection memory already had some responding clones, implying cross-reactive memory joined. CD4+ bias marked clones expanding day 15 to 37, unlike balanced contracting clones.

TCR alpha and TCR beta cDNA libraries carrying sample barcodes and UMIs came from 5'RACE with constant-segment primers. Via MiXCR, TCRdb re-called the 5' RACE reads, giving one row per CDR3 protein. The table shows approximately 350,000 distinct CDR3 sequences, with 13% occurring only once. This chain links TRBV3-1 with TRBJ1-6; D may be TRBD1 (5 bases). This TCR came from a man aged 18 to 29 who had mild COVID-19 (a few samples of this study predate the infection). Cell type and time point are not known. The sequencing input was PBMCs or a T cell subset sorted from them (not recorded which). The CDR3 DNA is TGTGCCAGCAGCCAAGTCCTAAACAGGAGGGGTGTCTATAATTCACCCCTCCACTTT. Protein: CASSQVLNRRGVYNSPLHF.